Presented here are 6 T cell receptor beta chains from one specimen sequenced in a study of T cell clonality in common variable immunodeficiency. Assay: immunoSEQ multiplex PCR; the TCRdb copy retains only in-frame clones and omits some. Observed in the sample are 30,000 to 40,000 clones, none of them singletons. The sequenced material came from peripheral blood mononuclear cells. These receptors originate from a person aged 18 to 75 in good health.

This clone was detected ten times or more. The CDR3 extends 3 residues past the end of the read, so its final part is completed from the germline J gene. V gene TRBV4-1 combines with J gene TRBJ1-2, with 9 bases lining up with TRBD1. Germline assignment: CDR1 MGHRA and CDR2 YSYEKL. There are 15 residues in the CDR3. This chain's CDR3 is CASSHDSGTGTGYTF. Incomplete CDR3 DNA: TGCGCCAGCAGCCATGACTCCGGGACAGGGACGGGC.

This clone was observed at least ten times. The read gets to within 3 residues of the CDR3 end, and the germline J gene fills in the rest. V and J are TRBV7-8 and TRBJ2-3, with 9 nucleotides matching TRBD2. Germline V gene lookup returns CDR1 SGHVS and CDR2 FQNEAQ. CDR3 size: 16 residues. V shed 5 bases, J shed 0 bases, and the junction held 6 bases outside the gene matches. The DNA read from the CDR3 is TGTGCCAGCAGCCGGAGACTAGCGGCTAGCACAGATACG. Protein: CASSRRLAASTDT. The full-length CDR3 reads as CASSRRLAASTDTQYF.

This clone was recorded at least ten times. Read sequence stops 3 residues before the CDR3 end, and the germline J gene provides the missing end. The J gene is TRBJ2-1, the V gene TRBV10-3; 13 bases match TRBD2. Germline CDR1 reads ENHRY; CDR2 reads SYGVKD. V lost 4 bases to trimming and J lost 6 bases; unmatched junction nucleotides: 3. This CDR3 has 15 amino acids. The sequenced CDR3 bases are TGTGCCATCAGTGCCGGACTAGCGGGGGTCAATGAG. It is translated as CAISAGLAGVNE. The whole CDR3 is CAISAGLAGVNEQFF.

In its sample, this clone was seen many times. The read terminates 3 residues ahead of where the CDR3 ends, so the germline J gene completes it. This chain connects TRBV5-4 to TRBJ1-1; weak D call: TRBD1 (6 bases). V was cut by 1 base and J by 6 bases, with 10 bases left in between. CDR3 length: 13 amino acids. CDR1 is SGHNT, CDR2 YYREEE, per germline (reference sequence). The CDR3 spells CASSLFTGSEAFF. The sequenced part of the CDR3 DNA is TGTGCCAGCAGCTTGTTCACAGGGTCTGAA.

This clone showed up many times. With the read ending 3 residues before the CDR3 end, the germline J gene is used to fill in that end. The chain recombines TRBV18 with TRBJ2-3, with D unclear. CDR3 length: 11 amino acids. Germline CDR1 and CDR2: KGHSH and LQKENI. Trimming shortened V by 3 bases and J by 5 bases, and 3 bases separated the two germline ends. The CDR3 here is CASSPGDTQYF. CDR3 DNA (partial): TGTGCCAGCTCACCCGGAGATACG.

This clone was counted many times. The CDR3 end is not reached by the read, which stops 3 residues before it; the germline J gene fills it in. The chain recombines TRBV6-1 with TRBJ1-1, with 8 bases lining up with TRBD1. The V gene's germline CDR1 is MNHNS and CDR2 SASEGT. The CDR3 contains 14 residues. Germline trimming cut 3 bases from V and 4 bases from J; bases unmatched to any gene: 4. CDR3 loop: CASSETGVGTEAFF. The sequenced part of the CDR3 DNA is TGTGCCAGCAGTGAGACAGGGGTCGGCACTGAA.